This TCR beta chain was documented in a study of blood T cells in healthy people across ages (dated by TCRdb to the mid-2010s). Concerning the study at large: Template switching captured roughly one uniquely barcoded TCR beta cDNA molecule per two T cells in model experiments. To track age-related changes in TCR beta repertoire diversity, the study relied on deep sequencing normalized with unique cDNA molecular identifiers. The donors were split into four age groups: young (average around 15 years), middle-aged (over 35), aged (roughly 68) and long-lived (approximately 89). To avoid experimental bias, donors of different ages were spread randomly across the sequencing lanes. Two additional independent replicas of 1 million unique cDNA reads from the same blood draw were analyzed for two donors (one aged 18 to 30 and one aged 80 or older).

In its sample, this clonotype was seen once. The clone's antigen remains unknown. Base qualities are not recorded, but no much larger clone differs from it by a single base. Resting on one read, the evidence is weak. Libraries were made using 5' RACE. TCRdb names Illumina HiSeq 2500 as the instrument used. A second PCR of roughly 7 to 11 cycles was performed with a sample-barcoded 5' primer and a J-beta primer mix. A template-switch 5' adaptor carrying 12 random nucleotides introduced a unique molecular identifier onto each TCR beta cDNA molecule. At least 2.5 million CDR3-containing paired-end reads were obtained from each sample. First-strand cDNA synthesis was performed from all RNA using the Mint cDNA synthesis kit, with priming by a TRBC-specific oligonucleotide. All cDNA was treated with uracil-DNA glycosylase and then went through a first 18-cycle PCR with the universal primers M1SS and BC2_uni_R. In the original analysis: For normalization, 1 million high-quality reads, each with a distinct molecular identifier, were randomly selected from each sample. Reads with shared molecular identifiers were discarded instead of being binned into consensus sequences. MiTCR, set to a Q25 quality threshold and the strictest error-elimination algorithm, was used for CDR3 identification, clonotype clustering and error correction. A nonparametric unseen species model with Euler transformation was used to estimate lower-bound total TCR beta diversity. TCRdb reworked the public reads: Q25 trimming with fastp, MiXCR clone assembly, productive beta chains retained. Every CDR3 protein is listed once, alongside the most common genes and DNA of its rows. For this entry, the V and J calls and clone size follow TCRdb and not the study's own pipeline. This sample holds some 800,000 distinct CDR3 sequences; around 43% were observed only once. Roughly a fifth of the sample comes from the top ten.

The investigation overall reported the following: Estimates of total diversity based on one million sequenced T cells were regarded as lower bounds and as underestimates. Bulk unsorted PBMC profiling prevented conclusive comparison of naive and antigen-experienced compartments. As age increased, observed TCR beta diversity per million T cells dropped in a roughly linear way, and a significant reduction was already evident by age about 40. Because donor CMV infection status was unknown, age-related changes in expanded clonotypes were potentially confounded. Compared with the aged group, more naive CD4+ T cells, fewer expanded clones and increased TCR diversity were shown by the long-lived group, suggesting age selection. The percentage of naive T cells measured by flow cytometry correlated strongly with observed TCR beta diversity.

Systemically healthy Caucasian individuals from Russia, roughly 40 in total and aged roughly 6 to 100 years, were included as donors. Each donor gave around 9 milliliters of peripheral blood, collected into EDTA-treated Vacutainer tubes. Ficoll-Paque density-gradient centrifugation was used to isolate PBMCs, with at least 7 million obtained per sample. Trizol reagent was used to extract total RNA from the PBMCs, yielding at least 6 micrograms per sample. For every donor, flow cytometry on a PBMC aliquot measured the percentage of naive CD45RAhigh/CD27high T cells. This TCR was recovered from a man aged 55 to 70 in good health. The sequenced sample consisted of blood.

The nucleotide sequence reads TGTGCCATCTCCGGGAGGGCGGGAAGCTACGAGCAGTACTTC. It translates as CAISGRAGSYEQYF. Recombination joined TRBV10-3 with TRBJ2-7, with 8 middle bases fitting TRBD2. Including cysteine and phenylalanine, the CDR3 has 14 amino acids. This entry keeps only the CDR3 DNA: 42 bases, framed from base 1. The CDR1 and CDR2 encoded by the germline V gene are ENHRY and SYGVKD. Germline trimming: 8 bases from V, 3 bases from J; junction bases outside gene matches: 9.